A single T cell receptor beta chain is shown here with its context. Time point: newly diagnosed GD, antithyroid drugs for less than 3 months. From RNA extracted from PBMCs, the TCR library was made. Germline V gives CDR1 MNHEY, CDR2 SMNVEV (reference sequence). This CDR3 is 15 amino acids long. V was cut by 5 bases and J by 9 bases, with 20 bases left in between. This entry is derived from a study of regulatory T cells in long-lasting Graves disease. Building of the TCR beta libraries involved iRepertoire HTBI primers and Arm-PCR of CDR3 regions. MiXCR, run by TCRdb on the multiplex PCR reads, gives a single entry per CDR3 protein. The data show about 440,000 distinct CDR3 sequences, more than 12% seen once. These data were also reused for a study on T cells in Graves' hyperthyroidism and ophthalmopathy.

This chain joins TRBV27 and TRBJ2-1, with D possibly matching TRBD2 (6 bases). Sequencing used peripheral blood mononuclear cells (PBMCs), obtained at new diagnosis, from a patient treated with antithyroid drugs. The TCR originated in a woman aged 30 to 39 with Graves disease. The CDR3: CASSTKAGGLGEQFF. DNA for the CDR3: TGTGCCAGCAGTACCAAAGCGGGCGGATTAGGTGAGCAGTTCTTC.